This T cell receptor beta chain was obtained from a study of shared clonotypes between healthy human individuals. The wider study: Per donor, CD8 memory used one plate, CD8 naive used two, CD4 memory used three and CD4 naive used three. Study results and caveats: The four-donor shared clonotypes exceeded non-shared clonotypes in generation probability, with non-shared ones scoring lower.

This CDR3 contains 14 residues. Per germline, CDR1 SGHRS and CDR2 YFSETQ. Trimming removed 1 base from V and 3 bases from J, with 11 bases in between. There were no recent acute infections or vaccinations among the donors, who were healthy HIV-negative adults. TCRdb's table, derived via immunoSEQ multiplex PCR, lists solely in-frame clones and lacks some. The sample includes over a million clones, about 75% of them seen just once. Turning to this clone: Antigen: not known.

The sequence derives from a man between 18 and 29 years old in good health. The chain uses TRBV5-1 and TRBJ2-7; D is unclear. The source material was memory CD4+ T cells sorted from blood. Subset: CD45RA-negative fraction. CDR3 DNA: TGCGCCAGCAGCTTGACGACTGGATTCTACGAGCAGTACTTC. Protein: CASSLTTGFYEQYF.